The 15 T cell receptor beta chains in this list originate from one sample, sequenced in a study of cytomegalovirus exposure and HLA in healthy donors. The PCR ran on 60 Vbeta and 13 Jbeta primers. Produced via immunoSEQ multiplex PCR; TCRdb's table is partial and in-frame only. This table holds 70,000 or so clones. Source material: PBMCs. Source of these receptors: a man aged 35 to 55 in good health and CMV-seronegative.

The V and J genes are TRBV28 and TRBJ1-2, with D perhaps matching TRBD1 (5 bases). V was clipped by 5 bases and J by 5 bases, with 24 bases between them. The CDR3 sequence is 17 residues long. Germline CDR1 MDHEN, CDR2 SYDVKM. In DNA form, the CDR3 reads TGTGCCAGCAGTCCCGTTTTTGTTAGCAGGGAGGGTTATGGCTACACCTTC. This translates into CASSPVFVSREGYGYTF.

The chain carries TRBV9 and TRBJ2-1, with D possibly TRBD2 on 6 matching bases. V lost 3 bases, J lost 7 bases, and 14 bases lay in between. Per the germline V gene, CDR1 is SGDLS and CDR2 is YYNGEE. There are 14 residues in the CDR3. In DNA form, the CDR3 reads TGTGCCAGCAGCGAAGGGACTTGGGGAAATGAGCAGTTCTTC. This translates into CASSEGTWGNEQFF. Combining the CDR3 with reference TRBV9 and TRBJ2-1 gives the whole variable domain DSGVTQTPKHLITATGQRVTLRCSPRSGDLSVYWYQQSLDQGLQFLIQYYNGEERAKGNILERFSAQQFPDLHSELNLSSLELGDSALYFCASSEGTWGNEQFFGPGTRLTVL.

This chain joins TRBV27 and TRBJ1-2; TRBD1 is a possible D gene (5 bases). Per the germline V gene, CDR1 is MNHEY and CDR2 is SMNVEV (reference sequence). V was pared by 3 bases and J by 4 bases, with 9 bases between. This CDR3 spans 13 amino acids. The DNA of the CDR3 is TGTGCCAGCAGTTTTGGGGGGAGCTATGGCTACACCTTC. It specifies CASSFGGSYGYTF.

As DNA, the CDR3 is TGTGCCAGCTCACCATTCGGGGGGGCAGTTTCGGATACGCAGTATTTT. Its translation: CASSPFGGAVSDTQYF. The chain joins TRBV18 to TRBJ2-3; TRBD2 aligns across 8 bases. Trimming at V came to 2 bases and at J to 6 bases, leaving 10 bases not matched to a gene. The CDR3 totals 16 residues. Germline assignment: CDR1 KGHSH and CDR2 LQKENI.

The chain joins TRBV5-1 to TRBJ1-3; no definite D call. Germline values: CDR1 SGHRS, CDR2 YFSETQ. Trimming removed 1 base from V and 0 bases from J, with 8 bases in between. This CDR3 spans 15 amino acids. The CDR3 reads CASSLLAGSGNTIYF. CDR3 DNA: TGCGCCAGCAGCTTGCTGGCGGGCTCTGGAAACACCATATATTTT.

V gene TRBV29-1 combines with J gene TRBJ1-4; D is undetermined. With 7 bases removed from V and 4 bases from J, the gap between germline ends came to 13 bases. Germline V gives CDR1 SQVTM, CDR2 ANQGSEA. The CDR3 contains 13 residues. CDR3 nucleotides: TGCAGCGCCGCCGGCAGGTATAATGAAAAACTGTTTTTT. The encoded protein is CSAAGRYNEKLFF. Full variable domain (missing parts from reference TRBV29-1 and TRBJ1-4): SAVISQKPSRDICQRGTSLTIQCQVDSQVTMMFWYRQQPGQSLTLIATANQGSEATYESGFVIDKFPISRPNLTFSTLTVSNMSPEDSSIYLCSAAGRYNEKLFFGSGTQLSVL.

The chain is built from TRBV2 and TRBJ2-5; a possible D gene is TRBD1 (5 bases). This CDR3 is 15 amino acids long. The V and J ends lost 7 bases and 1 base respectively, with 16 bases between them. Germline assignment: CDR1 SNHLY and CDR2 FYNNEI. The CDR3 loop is CASTRNRQGQETQYF. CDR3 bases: TGTGCCAGCACCCGAAACCGGCAGGGCCAAGAGACCCAGTACTTC.

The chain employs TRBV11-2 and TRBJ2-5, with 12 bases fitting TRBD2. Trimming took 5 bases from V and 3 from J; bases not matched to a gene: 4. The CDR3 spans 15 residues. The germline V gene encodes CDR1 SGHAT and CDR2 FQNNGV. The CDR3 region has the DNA TGTGCCAGCAGCCTGCGGACTAGCGGGGAAGAGACCCAGTACTTC. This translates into CASSLRTSGEETQYF.

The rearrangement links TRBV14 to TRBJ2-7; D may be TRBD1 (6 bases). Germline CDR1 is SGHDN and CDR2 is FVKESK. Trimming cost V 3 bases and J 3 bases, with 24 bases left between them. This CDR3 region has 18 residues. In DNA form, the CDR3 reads TGTGCCAGCAGCCACCTAGGAACAGGGCTCGGTAGGGACTACGAGCAGTACTTC. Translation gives CASSHLGTGLGRDYEQYF.

CDR3 DNA: TGTGCCAGCAGCCACCATCGGGGCGGGAGACTATACAATGAGCAGTTCTTC. Amino acids: CASSHHRGGRLYNEQFF. The chain couples TRBV28 to TRBJ2-1, with TRBD2 matching over 7 bases. V lost 6 bases and J lost 4; bases outside the gene matches: 15. Germline V gene sequence: CDR1 MDHEN, CDR2 SYDVKM. The CDR3 length is 17 residues.

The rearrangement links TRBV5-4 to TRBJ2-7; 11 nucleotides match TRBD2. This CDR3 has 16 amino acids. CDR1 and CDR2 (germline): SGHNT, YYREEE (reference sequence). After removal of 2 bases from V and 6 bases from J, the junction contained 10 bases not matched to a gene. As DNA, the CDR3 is TGTGCCAGCAGCTTAACCTGGACTAGCGGGTCTCGCGAGCAGTACTTC. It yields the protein CASSLTWTSGSREQYF. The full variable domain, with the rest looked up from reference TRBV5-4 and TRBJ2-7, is ETGVTQSPTHLIKTRGQQVTLRCSSQSGHNTVSWYQQALGQGPQFIFQYYREEENGRGNFPPRFSGLQFPNYSSELNVNALELDDSALYLCASSLTWTSGSREQYFGPGTRLTVT.

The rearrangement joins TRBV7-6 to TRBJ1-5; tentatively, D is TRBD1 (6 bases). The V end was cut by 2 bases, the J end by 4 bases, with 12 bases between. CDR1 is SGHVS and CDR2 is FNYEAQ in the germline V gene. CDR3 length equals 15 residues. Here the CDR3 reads CASSLSGTPNQPQHF. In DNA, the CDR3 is TGTGCCAGCAGCTTATCCGGGACACCGAATCAGCCCCAGCATTTT.

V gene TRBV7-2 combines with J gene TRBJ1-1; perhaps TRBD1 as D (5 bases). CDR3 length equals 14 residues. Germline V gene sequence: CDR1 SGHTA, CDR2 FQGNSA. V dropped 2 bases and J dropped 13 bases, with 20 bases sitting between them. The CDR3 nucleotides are TGTGCCAGCAGCTTAAGACAGTCTCCGCCGAAGCTTTTCTTT. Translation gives CASSLRQSPPKLFF.

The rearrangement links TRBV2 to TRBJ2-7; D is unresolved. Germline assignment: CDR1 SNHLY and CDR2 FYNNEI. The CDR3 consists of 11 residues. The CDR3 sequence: CAGTGSYEQYF. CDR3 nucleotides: TGTGCTGGTACGGGCTCCTACGAGCAGTACTTC.

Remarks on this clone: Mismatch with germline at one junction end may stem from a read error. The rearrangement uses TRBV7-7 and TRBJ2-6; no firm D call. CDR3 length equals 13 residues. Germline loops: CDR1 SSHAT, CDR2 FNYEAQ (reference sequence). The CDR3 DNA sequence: TGTGCTAGCAGCCCCTCCTGGGCCAACGTCCTGACTTTC. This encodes CASSPSWANVLTF. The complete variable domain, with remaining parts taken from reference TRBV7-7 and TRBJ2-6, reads GAGVSQSPRYKVTKRGQDVTLRCDPISSHATLYWYQQALGQGPEFLTYFNYEAQPDKSGLPSDRFSAERPEGSISTLTIQRTEQRDSAMYRCASSPSWANVLTFGAGSRLTVL.